The 19 T cell receptor beta chains below come from one sample, sequenced in a study of technical replicates of blood from a handful of donors. Generated by immunoSEQ multiplex PCR, the TCRdb table keeps only in-frame clones and is missing some. The profile shows around 67,000 clones, roughly 92% of them singletons. The sequencing sample was made of T cells isolated from PBMCs. These receptors originate from a human donor in good health.

The rearrangement uses TRBV4-1 and TRBJ2-3; perhaps TRBD2 as D (6 bases). Trimming shortened V by 2 bases and J by 6 bases, and 12 bases separated the two germline ends. Germline CDR1 and CDR2: MGHRA and YSYEKL. This CDR3 has 14 residues. CDR3 nucleotide sequence: TGCGCCAGCAGCCAAACGGGAGTAGGTGATACGCAGTATTTT. Protein: CASSQTGVGDTQYF.

The chain carries TRBV9 and TRBJ2-1, with a tentative D call TRBD2 (5 bases). This CDR3 has 15 amino acids. V gave up 4 bases and J gave up 2 bases, with 13 bases separating them. The germline V gene encodes CDR1 SGDLS and CDR2 YYNGEE. For the CDR3, the DNA is TGTGCCAGCAGCCCGAGCGGAGAACCCTACAATGAGCAGTTCTTC. Translation gives CASSPSGEPYNEQFF.

This chain links TRBV13 with TRBJ1-1; D unresolved. V lost 5 bases, J lost 3 bases, and 10 bases lay in between. The CDR3 consists of 13 residues. CDR1 and CDR2 from the germline V gene are PRHDT and FYEKMQ (reference sequence). CDR3 sequence (DNA): TGTGCCAGCAGCACCCGGGTTGACACTGAAGCTTTCTTT. Translation: CASSTRVDTEAFF.

The V call is TRBV19, the J call TRBJ1-2; 8 nucleotides line up with TRBD1. The germline V gene encodes CDR1 LNHDA and CDR2 SQIVND (reference sequence). The length of the CDR3 is 13 residues. The junction had 9 bases not matched to a gene; V was cut back by 6 bases and J by 9 bases. The CDR3 region has the DNA TGTGCCAGTAGCCGGGACAGGCTGGAACGCTACACCTTC. Translating it yields CASSRDRLERYTF.

The CDR3 DNA follows: TGTGCCAGCAGTTTCCATTCTAGAGACAGGTACTATGGCTACACCTTC. This translates into CASSFHSRDRYYGYTF. The gene calls are TRBV28 and TRBJ1-2; D is possibly TRBD1 (6 bases). V was clipped by 3 bases and J by 3 bases, with 17 bases between them. The CDR3 is made up of 16 amino acids. Looked up from germline, CDR1 is MDHEN and CDR2 is SYDVKM.

V is TRBV7-3 and J is TRBJ2-1, with 11 bases fitting TRBD2. The CDR3 has 16 amino acids. Losses at the gene ends were 5 bases for V and 9 bases for J; bases not matched to a gene: 12. The germline CDR1 and CDR2 sequences are SGHTA and FQGTGA. The CDR3 region is CASSMLIAGGPSEQFF. The CDR3 nucleotides read TGTGCCAGCAGCATGCTGATAGCGGGAGGGCCCTCTGAGCAGTTCTTC.

Written as DNA, the CDR3 is TGTGCCAGTAGTCCCGAGGGAAGGGAGAGGGACAATGAGCAGTTCTTC. Protein sequence: CASSPEGRERDNEQFF. This chain uses TRBV19 with TRBJ2-1, with TRBD2 as a possible D gene (5 bases). The ends were cut back, 5 bases at V and 5 bases at J, with 19 bases in the middle. Germline CDR1 reads LNHDA; CDR2 reads SQIVND (reference sequence). There are 16 residues in the CDR3.

V usage is TRBV19 and J usage is TRBJ1-5; TRBD1 is a possible D gene (5 bases). CDR1 and CDR2 from the germline V gene are LNHDA and SQIVND (reference sequence). The CDR3 is 16 amino acids. Between the trimmed V and J ends, which lost 2 bases and 3 bases, there was a span of 14 bases. CDR3 sequence (DNA): TGTGCCAGTAGTATACAAGACAGAGCGTTCAATCAGCCCCAGCATTTT. Protein: CASSIQDRAFNQPQHF.

V usage is TRBV4-1 and J usage is TRBJ2-5, with 8 bases identical to TRBD1. Trimming took 4 bases from V and 5 from J; bases not matched to a gene: 9. CDR1 is MGHRA and CDR2 is YSYEKL in the germline V gene. The CDR3 is made up of 15 amino acids. The CDR3 DNA follows: TGCGCCAGCAGCCTACGCCACCACAGGGGGGAGACCCAGTACTTC. Translation: CASSLRHHRGETQYF.

This sequence joins TRBV27 and TRBJ1-5; D not certain. Germline loops: CDR1 MNHEY, CDR2 SMNVEV (reference sequence). CDR3 length: 14 amino acids. V was clipped by 3 bases and J by 1 base, with 7 bases between them. The CDR3 DNA reads as TGTGCCAGCAGTTTGCACATCAGCAATCAGCCCCAGCATTTT. This codes for CASSLHISNQPQHF.

V is TRBV9 and J is TRBJ1-1; TRBD1 matches 8 bases. V trimming: 2 bases; J trimming: 5 bases; junction bases outside the gene matches: 8. The CDR3 covers 15 residues. Germline loops: CDR1 SGDLS, CDR2 YYNGEE. CDR3 sequence (DNA): TGTGCCAGCAGCGTTAATCCAGGGGGCCAAACTGAAGCTTTCTTT. Its protein product is CASSVNPGGQTEAFF.

The chain links TRBV5-1 to TRBJ2-3; no firm D call. The CDR3 loop spans 14 amino acids. Per germline, CDR1 SGHRS and CDR2 YFSETQ. The V end was cut by 4 bases, the J end by 5 bases, with 14 bases between. As DNA, the CDR3 is TGCGCCAGCAGCGCCATTTATAACAGAGATACGCAGTATTTT. Amino acids: CASSAIYNRDTQYF. Looking up the rest from reference TRBV5-1 and TRBJ2-3 gives the full variable domain: KAGVTQTPRYLIKTRGQQVTLSCSPISGHRSVSWYQQTPGQGLQFLFEYFSETQRNKGNFPGRFSGRQFSNSRSEMNVSTLELGDSALYLCASSAIYNRDTQYFGPGTRLTVL.

The CDR3 coding sequence is TGTGCCAGCAGCTTAGTAGGGGGGGAATCCTACGAGCAGTACTTC. Amino acid sequence: CASSLVGGESYEQYF. V and J are TRBV7-2 and TRBJ2-7; D is perhaps TRBD2 (7 bases). From germline, CDR1 is SGHTA and CDR2 FQGNSA. V lost 1 base and J lost 1, with 11 bases in between. The CDR3 spans 15 residues.

The sample holds one count of this clone. The V and J genes are TRBV13 and TRBJ2-1; 8 bases match TRBD2. CDR1 and CDR2 (germline): PRHDT, FYEKMQ (reference sequence). V lost 5 bases to trimming and J lost 6 bases; unmatched junction nucleotides: 9. The CDR3 covers 15 residues. The CDR3 protein is CASSGGLVPTNEQFF. The CDR3 DNA reads as TGTGCCAGCAGCGGGGGACTAGTGCCCACCAATGAGCAGTTCTTC.

This rearrangement joins TRBV10-3 to TRBJ1-4; TRBD1 aligns across 8 bases. Germline values: CDR1 ENHRY, CDR2 SYGVKD. V dropped 0 bases and J dropped 10; count of bases not matched to a gene: 7. This CDR3 has 15 amino acids. CDR3: CAISESGTGTGKLFF. The CDR3 DNA is TGTGCCATCAGTGAGTCAGGGACAGGAACAGGAAAACTGTTTTTT.

Only one count was recorded for this clone. V is TRBV7-2 and J is TRBJ2-7; 7 nucleotides agree with TRBD2. V was clipped by 2 bases and J by 4 bases; unmatched bases: 5. The CDR3 is 14 residues long. Germline V gene sequence: CDR1 SGHTA, CDR2 FQGNSA. This CDR3 reads CASSLLSGDYEQYF. DNA for the CDR3: TGTGCCAGCAGCTTACTGAGCGGGGATTACGAGCAGTACTTC.

In this sample, this clone turned up once. The genes are TRBV6-5 and TRBJ2-7; perhaps TRBD2 as D (5 bases). The CDR3 loop spans 15 amino acids. In germline, CDR1 is MNHEY, CDR2 SVGAGI. V lost 2 bases and J lost 0, with 11 bases in between. The CDR3 loop reads CASSYTLASSYEQYF. The CDR3 DNA reads TGTGCCAGCAGTTACACTTTAGCGAGCTCCTACGAGCAGTACTTC.

The V call is TRBV19, the J call TRBJ2-7, with 10 bases identical to TRBD2. Germline V gene data show CDR1 as LNHDA and CDR2 as SQIVND (reference sequence). V was pared by 5 bases and J by 4 bases, with 8 bases of the junction left unmatched. The CDR3 spans 15 residues. This CDR3 is CASSLSGRGYYEQYF. The CDR3 nucleotides are TGTGCCAGTAGTCTAAGCGGGAGGGGATATTACGAGCAGTACTTC. Looking up the rest from reference TRBV19 and TRBJ2-7 gives the full variable domain: DGGITQSPKYLFRKEGQNVTLSCEQNLNHDAMYWYRQDPGQGLRLIYYSQIVNDFQKGDIAEGYSVSREKKESFPLTVTSAQKNPTAFYLCASSLSGRGYYEQYFGPGTRLTVT.

The chain is built from TRBV29-1 and TRBJ2-7; 7 nucleotides line up with TRBD1. The CDR3 is 14 residues long. The junction had 6 bases not matched to a gene; V was cut back by 4 bases and J by 0 bases. Germline-derived CDR1 and CDR2 are SQVTM and ANQGSEA. The CDR3, as DNA: TGCAGCGTTGTAATGGACAGGCACTCCTACGAGCAGTACTTC. Its protein product is CSVVMDRHSYEQYF.